The rows below give T cell receptor beta chains drawn from one sample of a study of shared clonotypes between healthy human individuals. Profiled with immunoSEQ multiplex PCR; TCRdb holds only in-frame clones, not every one. The sample carries approximately 810,000 clones, over 90% recorded once. Sequenced: naive CD8+ T cells sorted from blood. The receptors were sampled from a man aged 25-45 years in good health. The CDR3 runs from the conserved cysteine through the conserved F or W. A D gene is named only where the DNA matches it firmly. Clone size, where shown, is once, few, many, or a class for clones that have expanded.

abundance,len,j_gene,d_gene,v_gene,CDR3aa
once,15,TRBJ1-5,NA,TRBV2,CASSERADGNQPQHF
NA,15,TRBJ1-1,NA,TRBV9,CASTPVGGADTEAFF
NA,14,TRBJ2-7,NA,TRBV11-2,CASSLAVGASKQYF
NA,16,TRBJ2-5,NA,TRBV4-2,CASSQAAGQLQETQYF
once,19,TRBJ2-1,TRBD2,TRBV18,CASSPGDSGRVSSYNEQFF
NA,15,TRBJ2-1,TRBD2,TRBV7-2,CASSLISGSYNEQFF
NA,16,TRBJ2-1,TRBD2,TRBV7-6,CASSLRTSGLYNEQFF
once,17,TRBJ2-3,TRBD2,TRBV5-3,CARSLVCGSPSTDTQYF
NA,16,TRBJ1-1,NA,TRBV27,CASSSLGGGLNTEAFF
NA,17,TRBJ1-5,NA,TRBV15,CATSSRIRAGGNQPQHF
NA,16,TRBJ2-5,TRBD1,TRBV27,CASSSGTGGWGETQYF
NA,14,TRBJ1-2,NA,TRBV2,CASSDKGPYSGYTF
NA,16,TRBJ2-7,TRBD2,TRBV10-3,CAISPRLAGGSYEQYF
NA,19,TRBJ2-3,TRBD2,TRBV2,CASIEVGTSGDSETDTQYF
NA,17,TRBJ2-1,TRBD2,TRBV11-2,CASSFGREGPLNNEQFF
NA,16,TRBJ2-1,TRBD2,TRBV14,CASSYSAGGFHNEQFF
NA,15,TRBJ2-3,TRBD2,TRBV7-6,CASSPPSGPSPTQYF
NA,15,TRBJ2-5,NA,TRBV18,CASSPRHVPGETQYF
NA,14,TRBJ2-7,NA,TRBV7-5,CARSTRHGKYEQYF